The clone carrying this T cell receptor (beta chain) was counted between two and nine times. This CDR3 has 16 residues. J lost 9 bases, V lost 0 bases, and 9 bases had no gene match. Germline CDR1 and CDR2: PRHDT and FYEKMQ (reference sequence). The sample comes from a study of T-cell memory formation after mild COVID-19. TCRdb re-analysed the 5' RACE reads in MiXCR, keeping a single row per CDR3 protein. The profile shows around 300,000 distinct CDR3 sequences, approximately 13% of them singletons. V usage is TRBV13 and J usage is TRBJ2-1, with TRBD2 matching over 9 bases. The origin of this receptor is a man between 18 and 29 years old who had mild COVID-19 (a few samples of this study predate the infection). Cell type and time point are not known. Sequenced material: PBMCs or a T cell subset sorted from them (not recorded which). The CDR3 loop is CASSLGFAGGLSEQFF. The DNA for the CDR3 is TGTGCCAGCAGCTTAGGTTTCGCGGGGGGGCTGAGTGAGCAGTTCTTC.